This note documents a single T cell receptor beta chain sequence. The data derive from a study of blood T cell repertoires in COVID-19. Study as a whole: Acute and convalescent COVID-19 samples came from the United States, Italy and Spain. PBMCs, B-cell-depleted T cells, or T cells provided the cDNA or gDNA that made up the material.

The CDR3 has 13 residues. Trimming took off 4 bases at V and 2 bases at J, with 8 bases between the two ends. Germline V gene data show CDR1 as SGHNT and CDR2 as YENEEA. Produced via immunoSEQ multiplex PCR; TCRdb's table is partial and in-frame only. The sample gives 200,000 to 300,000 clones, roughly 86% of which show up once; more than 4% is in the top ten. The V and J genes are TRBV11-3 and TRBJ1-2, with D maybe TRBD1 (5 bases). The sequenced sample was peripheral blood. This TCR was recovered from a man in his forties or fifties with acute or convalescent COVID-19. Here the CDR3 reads CASSSRQNYGYTF. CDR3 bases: TGTGCCAGCAGCTCAAGACAGAACTATGGCTACACCTTC.